A single sample is the source of the 7 T cell receptor beta chains below, sequenced in a study of post-analysis software for immune sequencing data. Carried by the TCR beta cDNA libraries were unique molecular identifiers. Each CDR3 protein is one row after TCRdb ran MiXCR on the PCR reads. The sample records 700,000 to 800,000 distinct CDR3 sequences, less than 35% being singletons. Study results and caveats: Elevated frequency relative to controls characterized a handful of TRBV segments in patients, TRBV5-6, TRBV5-1 and TRBV20-1 among them.

Their target antigens are unknown. Input material: blood. These receptors were taken from a girl aged 10 to 17 with multiple sclerosis.

This clonotype has just a few counts. The chain has TRBV29-1 and TRBJ2-1; tentatively, D is TRBD2 (5 bases). The V and J ends lost 3 bases and 10 bases respectively, with 10 bases between them. The CDR3 consists of 11 residues. Germline CDR1 reads SQVTM; CDR2 reads ANQGSEA. The CDR3 bases are TGCAGCGTTGATCTTCGGGGAGAGCAGTTCTTC. Protein product: CSVDLRGEQFF.

The table lists this clonotype with many counts. This rearrangement joins TRBV9 to TRBJ2-1, with 14 bases identical to TRBD2. V lost 0 bases to trimming and J lost 1 base; unmatched junction nucleotides: 9. The CDR3 loop spans 20 amino acids. Germline V gene data show CDR1 as SGDLS and CDR2 as YYNGEE. In DNA form, the CDR3 reads TGTGCCAGCAGCGTAGGGTTGGGACTAGCGGGGGAAGGGTCCTACAATGAGCAGTTCTTC. Translated, it gives CASSVGLGLAGEGSYNEQFF.

The rearrangement links TRBV9 to TRBJ1-4; no clear D. The V gene's germline CDR1 is SGDLS and CDR2 YYNGEE. V lost 0 bases and J 6 bases, leaving 9 bases between the germline ends. The CDR3 extends over 14 amino acids. The CDR3 region is CASSVGSGDEKLFF. CDR3 DNA sequence: TGTGCCAGCAGCGTAGGAAGCGGAGATGAAAAACTGTTTTTT.

The rearrangement joins TRBV20-1 to TRBJ1-6; tentatively, D is TRBD1 (5 bases). Germline assignment: CDR1 DFQATT and CDR2 SNEGSKA (reference sequence). This CDR3 is 17 amino acids long. Trimming removed 3 bases from V and 5 bases from J, with 20 bases in between. The DNA of the CDR3 is TGCAGTGCTAGTAAATTCGGGATCGCAGGGCATAATTCACCCCTCCACTTT. Its protein product is CSASKFGIAGHNSPLHF.

This clonotype was seen a single time. CDR3 residues: CASSRIQGYQPQHF. The CDR3 region has the DNA TGTGCCAGCAGTCGAATTCAGGGTTATCAGCCCCAGCATTTT. The rearrangement joins TRBV12-3 or TRBV12-4 to TRBJ1-5; possibly TRBD1 for D (5 bases). The V gene lost 5 bases and the J gene lost 5 bases, with 13 bases spanning the gap. This CDR3 is 14 amino acids long.

A note on this clonotype: One base away lies a much larger clone, so this may be a sequencing read error. This chain uses TRBV5-5 with TRBJ2-7, with 8 bases matching TRBD1. This CDR3 comprises 16 residues. Germline CDR1 reads SGHKS; CDR2 reads YYEKEE (reference sequence). V shed 4 bases and J 7 bases; nucleotides not matched to a gene: 16. CDR3 region: CASSPHPDRVGNEQYF. CDR3 coding DNA: TGTGCCAGCAGCCCCCACCCGGACAGGGTGGGCAATGAGCAGTACTTC. Using reference TRBV5-5 and TRBJ2-7 for the parts outside the CDR3, the full variable domain is DAGVTQSPTHLIKTRGQQVTLRCSPISGHKSVSWYQQVLGQGPQFIFQYYEKEERGRGNFPDRFSARQFPNYSSELNVNALLLGDSALYLCASSPHPDRVGNEQYFGPGTRLTVT.

About this clonotype: This may arise from a read error, as a much more abundant clone is one base away. This chain joins TRBV29-1 and TRBJ2-7; 10 nucleotides agree with TRBD1. Germline V gives CDR1 SQVTM, CDR2 ANQGSEA. Germline trimming cut 7 bases from V and 5 bases from J; bases unmatched to any gene: 5. The CDR3 sequence is 12 residues long. The chain's CDR3 is CSGGQGVNEQYF. CDR3 in DNA: TGCAGCGGTGGACAGGGGGTCAACGAGCAGTACTTC.